The sequence of this T cell receptor (beta chain) was determined in a study of shared clonotypes between healthy human individuals. The CDR3 is 13 amino acids. Per germline, CDR1 SEHNR and CDR2 FQNEAQ (reference sequence). After removal of 3 bases from V and 16 bases from J, the junction contained 11 bases not matched to a gene. CD45RO negativity and positive selection for CCR7 defined naive CD8 cells, a population that excluded terminally differentiated effector memory CD45RA+ cells. TCRdb keeps only in-frame clones here, not all; method: immunoSEQ multiplex PCR. The repertoire consists of about 580,000 clones, with 98% occurring once and the leading ten covering approximately 0.3%.

The chain carries TRBV7-9 and TRBJ2-1; TRBD2 aligns across 8 bases. Sample: naive CD8+ T cells sorted from blood. This receptor was taken from a man between 25 and 39 years old in good health. The CDR3: CASSFPTGTRYFF. CDR3 bases: TGTGCCAGCAGCTTTCCCACCGGGACTAGGTATTTCTTC.